The source of this T cell receptor (beta chain) is a study of PD-1 blockade in classical Hodgkin lymphoma. Concerning this clone: The antigen remains unidentified.

Germline loops: CDR1 MNHNS, CDR2 SASEGT. Losses at the gene ends were 6 bases for V and 9 bases for J; bases not matched to a gene: 12. CDR3 length: 14 residues. General study results and limits: Significant TCR diversity gains by C4D1 occurred in CD4+ but not CD8+ cells.

Each patient experienced a relapse that followed autologous stem cell transplantation, and brentuximab vedotin exposure varied. Best outcomes ranged across complete response, partial response and progressive disease. Measured with immunoSEQ multiplex PCR; TCRdb has only the in-frame clones, and not every one. The sample yields about 20,000 clones, over 65% seen once. This receptor was obtained from a human donor with classical Hodgkin lymphoma. The chain carries TRBV6-1 and TRBJ1-1; TRBD1 matches 8 bases. The input for sequencing was peripheral blood mononuclear cells (PBMCs), taken before the second cycle of nivolumab. CDR3 in amino acids: CASSTIGQGAQAFF. The CDR3, as DNA: TGTGCCAGCAGCACCATCGGACAGGGTGCTCAAGCTTTCTTT.